The sample holds a few counts of the clone carrying this TCR beta chain. Germline CDR1 SEHNR, CDR2 FQNEAQ (reference sequence). The length of the CDR3 is 14 residues. V gave up 2 bases and J gave up 0 bases, with 7 bases separating them. The sample is drawn from a study of technical replicates of blood from a handful of donors. The repertoire was sequenced with immunoSEQ multiplex PCR; TCRdb's copy has only in-frame clones and lacks some. The table has around 90,000 clones, around 94% seen once. This chain connects TRBV7-9 to TRBJ1-1; D is unresolved. This TCR came from a human donor in good health. The material sequenced was T cells isolated from PBMCs. The CDR3 loop is CASSLILMNTEAFF. DNA for the CDR3: TGTGCCAGCAGCTTAATCCTAATGAACACTGAAGCTTTCTTT.